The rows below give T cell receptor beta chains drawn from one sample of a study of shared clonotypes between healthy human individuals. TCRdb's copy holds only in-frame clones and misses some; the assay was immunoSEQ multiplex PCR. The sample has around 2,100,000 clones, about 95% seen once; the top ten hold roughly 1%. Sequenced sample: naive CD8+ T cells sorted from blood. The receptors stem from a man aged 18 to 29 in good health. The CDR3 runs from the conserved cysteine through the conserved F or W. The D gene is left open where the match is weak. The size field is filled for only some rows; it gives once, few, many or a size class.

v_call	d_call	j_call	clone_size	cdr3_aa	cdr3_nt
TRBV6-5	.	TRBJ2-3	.	CASSLTRDTQYF	TGTGCCAGCAGCCTAACCCGGGATACGCAGTATTTT
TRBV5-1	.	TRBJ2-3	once	CASSWGVVETDTQYF	TGCGCCAGCAGCTGGGGGGTAGTAGAAACAGATACGCAGTATTTT
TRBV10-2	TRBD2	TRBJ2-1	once	CASSLTSGGYNEQFF	TGCGCCAGCAGTCTGACTAGCGGGGGATACAATGAGCAGTTCTTC
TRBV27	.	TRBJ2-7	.	CASSLIPYYEQYF	TGTGCCAGCAGTTTAATACCCTACTACGAGCAGTACTTC
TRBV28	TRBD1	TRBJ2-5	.	CASSLDGQGETQYF	TGTGCCAGCAGTTTAGACGGACAGGGGGAGACCCAGTACTTC
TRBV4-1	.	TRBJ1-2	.	CASSQEAGTYGYTF	TGCGCCAGCAGCCAAGAGGCAGGGACCTATGGCTACACCTTC
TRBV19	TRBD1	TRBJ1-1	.	CASRFPGQGPNTEAFF	TGTGCCAGTAGATTCCCGGGACAGGGCCCGAACACTGAAGCTTTCTTT
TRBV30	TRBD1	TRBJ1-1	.	CAWRTGVNTEAFF	TGTGCCTGGAGAACAGGGGTGAACACTGAAGCTTTCTTT
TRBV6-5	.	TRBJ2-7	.	CASSYSDGSYEQYF	TGTGCCAGCAGTTACTCCGATGGTTCCTACGAGCAGTACTTC
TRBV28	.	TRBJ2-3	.	CASSLTDTQYF	TGTGCCAGCAGTTTAACCGATACGCAGTATTTT
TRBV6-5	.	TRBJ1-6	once	CASSWGPDKMSPLHF	TGTGCCAGCAGTTGGGGCCCGGACAAGATGTCACCCCTCCACTTT
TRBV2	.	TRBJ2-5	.	CASSDRGKDQETQYF	TGTGCCAGCAGTGATCGCGGGAAAGACCAAGAGACCCAGTACTTC
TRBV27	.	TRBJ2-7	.	CASSFRDSTYEQYF	TGTGCCAGCAGTTTTCGGGACTCGACCTACGAGCAGTACTTC
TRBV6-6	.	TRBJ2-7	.	CASSYGDEDSYEQYF	TGTGCCAGCAGTTACGGAGACGAAGACTCCTACGAGCAGTACTTC
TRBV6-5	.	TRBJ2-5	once	CASRVGGQETQYF	TGTGCCAGCAGGGTAGGGGGACAAGAGACCCAGTACTTC
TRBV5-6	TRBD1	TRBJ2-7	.	CASSLVGTGDSYEQYF	TGTGCCAGCAGCTTGGTTGGGACAGGGGACTCCTACGAGCAGTACTTC
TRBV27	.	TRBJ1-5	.	CASSQRGGFNQPQHF	TGTGCCAGCAGTCAGAGGGGCGGATTTAATCAGCCCCAGCATTTT
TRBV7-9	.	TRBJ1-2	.	CASERDGYTF	TGTGCCAGCGAACGGGATGGCTACACCTTC
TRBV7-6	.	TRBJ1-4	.	CASSDGATNEKLFF	TGTGCCAGCAGCGATGGGGCTACTAATGAAAAACTGTTTTTT
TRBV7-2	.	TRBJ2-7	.	CASSLRTSYEQYF	TGTGCCAGCAGCTTAAGGACCTCCTACGAGCAGTACTTC
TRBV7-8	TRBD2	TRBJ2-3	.	CASTHRLAGAADTQYF	TGTGCCAGCACCCACCGACTAGCGGGAGCTGCAGATACGCAGTATTTT
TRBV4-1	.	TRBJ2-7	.	CASSQTGIGGYEQYF	TGCGCCAGCAGCCAAACGGGAATTGGGGGATACGAGCAGTACTTC
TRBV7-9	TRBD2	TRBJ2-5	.	CASSLFAGGVQETQYF	TGTGCCAGCAGCTTGTTCGCCGGGGGGGTACAAGAGACCCAGTACTTC
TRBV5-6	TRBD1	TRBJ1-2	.	CASTYRGGYGYTF	TGTGCCAGCACTTACAGGGGAGGGTATGGCTACACCTTC
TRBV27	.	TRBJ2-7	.	CASSPSAGLTAYEQYF	TGTGCCAGCAGTCCCTCAGCCGGTTTGACAGCTTACGAGCAGTACTTC
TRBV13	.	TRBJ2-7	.	CASCMSTSKEQYF	TGTGCCAGCTGCATGTCTACGAGCAAAGAGCAGTACTTC
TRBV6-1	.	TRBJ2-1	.	CASSATGTQAKSSYNEQFF	TGTGCCAGCAGTGCAACCGGGACGCAGGCTAAGAGCTCCTACAATGAGCAGTTCTTC
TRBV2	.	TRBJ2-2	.	CASEGRTGELFF	TGTGCCAGCGAGGGGCGCACCGGGGAGCTGTTTTTT
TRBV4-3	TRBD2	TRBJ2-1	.	CASSQDGLAGTSYNEQFF	TGCGCCAGCAGCCAAGATGGGCTAGCGGGAACCTCCTACAATGAGCAGTTCTTC
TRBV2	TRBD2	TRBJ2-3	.	CASSEYGGGTDTQYF	TGTGCCAGCAGTGAATACGGGGGGGGAACAGATACGCAGTATTTT
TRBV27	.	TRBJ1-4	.	CASSLVHPGANEKLFF	TGTGCCAGCAGTCTTGTACATCCGGGCGCTAATGAAAAACTGTTTTTT
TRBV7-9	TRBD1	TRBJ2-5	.	CASSEGQGKETQYF	TGTGCCAGCAGCGAGGGACAGGGAAAAGAGACCCAGTACTTC
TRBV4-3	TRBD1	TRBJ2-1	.	CASSQLTGATDEQFF	TGCGCCAGCAGCCAACTGACAGGGGCAACGGATGAGCAGTTCTTC
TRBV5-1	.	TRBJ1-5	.	CASSPRRGLYRNQPQHF	TGCGCCAGCAGCCCGCGAAGGGGTCTATATCGAAATCAGCCCCAGCATTTT
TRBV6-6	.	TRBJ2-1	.	CASSATGSSYNEQFF	TGTGCCAGCAGTGCGACAGGTAGCTCCTACAATGAGCAGTTCTTC